Presented here are 4 T cell receptor beta chains from one specimen sequenced in a study of OX40 agonist ivuxolimab in advanced cancers. Only in-frame clones appear in the TCRdb table, and some are missing; sequencing was by immunoSEQ multiplex PCR. The table lists 55,000 to 75,000 clones, roughly nine tenths of them singletons, with approximately 1.4% in the top ten. Material: CD4+ or CD8+ T cells sorted from blood, obtained in a trial of the OX40 agonist ivuxolimab. Receptor source: an adult with an advanced solid tumor such as melanoma, head and neck, liver or kidney cancer.

This clone is a singleton in its sample. V usage is TRBV6-1 and J usage is TRBJ2-5; the match to TRBD1 covers 8 bases. The germline CDR1 and CDR2 sequences are MNHNS and SASEGT. The length of the CDR3 is 15 residues. Trimming took 8 bases from V and 1 from J; bases not matched to a gene: 9. CDR3 in DNA: TGTGCCAGCCGGAGGCAGGGGGCAGGCCAAGAGACCCAGTACTTC. This codes for CASRRQGAGQETQYF.

V usage is TRBV10-3 and J usage is TRBJ2-2; a weak D match, TRBD1 (6 bases). Per the germline V gene, CDR1 is ENHRY and CDR2 is SYGVKD. This CDR3 is 16 amino acids long. The V and J ends lost 3 bases and 0 bases respectively, with 11 bases between them. The DNA of the CDR3 is TGTGCCATCAGTGACATTTGGACAGCGAACACCGGGGAGCTGTTTTTT. This translates into CAISDIWTANTGELFF.

The chain joins TRBV11-2 to TRBJ2-6; D is unresolved. This CDR3 is built from 15 residues. Germline assignment: CDR1 SGHAT and CDR2 FQNNGV. V shed 5 bases and J shed 4 bases, with 12 bases lying between them. CDR3 sequence: CASSPEAVGANVLTF. CDR3 in DNA: TGTGCCAGCAGCCCTGAGGCGGTAGGGGCCAACGTCCTGACTTTC.

The gene calls are TRBV27 and TRBJ1-5, with a possible D match to TRBD1 (6 bases). Trimming stripped 6 bases from V and 4 bases from J, with 10 bases between. This CDR3 has 13 amino acids. The germline V gene encodes CDR1 MNHEY and CDR2 SMNVEV (reference sequence). The DNA of the CDR3 is TGTGCCAGCAGACCCACAGGGAATCAGCCCCAGCATTTT. It is translated as CASRPTGNQPQHF.